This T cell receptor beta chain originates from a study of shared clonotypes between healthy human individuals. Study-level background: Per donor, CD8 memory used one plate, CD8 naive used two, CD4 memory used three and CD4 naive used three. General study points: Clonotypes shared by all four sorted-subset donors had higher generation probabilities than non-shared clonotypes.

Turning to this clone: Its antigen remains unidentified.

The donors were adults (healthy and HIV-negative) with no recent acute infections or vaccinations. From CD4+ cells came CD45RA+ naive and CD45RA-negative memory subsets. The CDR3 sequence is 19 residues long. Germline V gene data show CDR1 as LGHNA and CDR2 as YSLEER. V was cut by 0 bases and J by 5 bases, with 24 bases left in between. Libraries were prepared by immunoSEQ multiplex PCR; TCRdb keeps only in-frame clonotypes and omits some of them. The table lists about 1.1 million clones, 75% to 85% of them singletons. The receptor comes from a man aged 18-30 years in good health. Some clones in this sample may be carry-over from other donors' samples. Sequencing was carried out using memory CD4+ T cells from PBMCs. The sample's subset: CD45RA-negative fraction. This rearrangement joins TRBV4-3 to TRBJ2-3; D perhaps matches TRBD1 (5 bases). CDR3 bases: TGCGCCAGCAGCCAAGAGTTAAATCCAGGGATTAATCGAAAAGATACGCAGTATTTT. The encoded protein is CASSQELNPGINRKDTQYF.